This paragraph reports one TCR beta chain. The target of this receptor is not known. Qualities for individual bases were not recorded, and no much larger clone is one base off. This sample stems from a study of blood T cell repertoires in COVID-19 (dated by TCRdb to the early 2020s). In the study overall: Collaborator samples came from the United States, Italy and Spain and covered acute and convalescent phases of COVID-19. Subjects who had been exposed to COVID-19, were actively infected with it, or had recovered from it provided the deeply sampled blood TCRbeta repertoires that made up the dataset. HLA class I and class II types, where available, came from metadata supplied by the sample provider rather than from assay-based typing. The material from the prospective study consisted of cDNA or gDNA derived from T cells, B-cell-depleted T cells, or PBMCs. The repertoires were released in a freely available public database intended as a resource for research on the immune response to SARS-CoV-2. The sample metadata nearly always contained a de-identified subject ID, COVID-19 status, age in years and sex. Samples came from the ongoing ImmuneRACE study (first 160 participants) plus 1,254 subjects from 6 global collaborators.

What the research found in general, with its limitations: How much clinical and demographic metadata was included differed by source and by participant, and the metadata was provided uncurated.

V ends up 10 bases short and J 1 base short, with an unmatched junction base count of 15. Its CDR3 holds 19 amino acids, cysteine through phenylalanine. Left in the record is the CDR3 DNA by itself, 57 bases read in frame from the first base. Sequences MNHEY (CDR1) and SMNVEV (CDR2) are obtained from the germline V gene (reference sequence). TCRbeta CDR3 regions were amplified from genomic DNA by means of the immunoSEQ Assay, a bias-controlled multiplex PCR. In the original analysis: The number of nucleated cells in each sample was estimated by amplification of reference gene primers within the assay. To quantify the absolute abundance of each unique TCRbeta CDR3 rearrangement, sequence reads were collapsed and filtered. For each sample, productive Simpson clonality was calculated as the square root of Simpson's diversity index over productive rearrangements. This is the immuneACCESS table as TCRdb keeps it, with only in-frame sequences that have V and J called. A part of the clones is gone; compared with another copy, unresolved V genes explain less than half, and the rest is unexplained. The V and J calls and clone size come from that table; D and trimming were worked out from the DNA. The sample yields about 160,000 clones; 75% to 90% were counted once. Around an eighth of the sample is in the top ten clones.

In Seattle, one collaborating source enrolled patients while the infection was active and tracked those patients longitudinally over the course of disease. The collaborating institutions used their own protocols to collect whole blood in K2EDTA tubes. For TCRbeta analysis, collaborator samples were shipped as frozen whole blood, as isolated PBMCs, or as DNA extracted from either sample type. The source material was peripheral blood. The source is a man between 18 and 29 years old with COVID-19, enrolled during active disease. The sequence is built from TRBV27 and TRBJ2-3; a stretch of 15 junction bases matches TRBD2. The CDR3 region has the sequence CATLSEGLAGGGGTDTQYF. In nucleotides, the sequence is TGTGCCACCCTGTCCGAAGGACTAGCGGGAGGGGGTGGCACAGATACGCAGTATTTT.